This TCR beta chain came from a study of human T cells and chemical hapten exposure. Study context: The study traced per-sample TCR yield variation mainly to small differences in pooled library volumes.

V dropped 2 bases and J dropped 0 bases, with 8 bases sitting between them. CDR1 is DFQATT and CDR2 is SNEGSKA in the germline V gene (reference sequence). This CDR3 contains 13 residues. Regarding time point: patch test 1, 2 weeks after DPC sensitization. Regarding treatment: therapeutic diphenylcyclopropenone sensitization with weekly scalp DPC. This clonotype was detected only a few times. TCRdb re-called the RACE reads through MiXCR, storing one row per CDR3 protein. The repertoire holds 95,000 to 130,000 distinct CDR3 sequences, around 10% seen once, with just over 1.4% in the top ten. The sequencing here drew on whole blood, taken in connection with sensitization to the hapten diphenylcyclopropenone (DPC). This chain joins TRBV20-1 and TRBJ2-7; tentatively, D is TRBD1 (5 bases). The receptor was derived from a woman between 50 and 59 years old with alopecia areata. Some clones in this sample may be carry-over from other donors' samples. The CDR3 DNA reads TGCAGTGCTAGATACAGGAGCTCCTACGAGCAGTACTTC. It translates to CSARYRSSYEQYF.